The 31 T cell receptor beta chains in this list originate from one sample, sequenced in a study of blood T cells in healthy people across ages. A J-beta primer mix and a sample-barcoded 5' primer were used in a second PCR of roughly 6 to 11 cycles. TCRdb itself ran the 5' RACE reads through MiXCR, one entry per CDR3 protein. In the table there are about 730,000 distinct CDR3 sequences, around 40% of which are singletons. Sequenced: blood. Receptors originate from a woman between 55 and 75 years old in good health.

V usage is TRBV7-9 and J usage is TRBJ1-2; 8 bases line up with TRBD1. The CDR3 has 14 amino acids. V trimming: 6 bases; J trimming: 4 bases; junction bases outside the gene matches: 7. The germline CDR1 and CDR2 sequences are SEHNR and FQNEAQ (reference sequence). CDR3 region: CASRKTGAIYGYTF. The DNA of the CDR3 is TGTGCCAGCAGGAAGACAGGGGCTATCTATGGCTACACCTTC.

The CDR3 loop reads CASSVGGGQGETQYF. In DNA, the CDR3 is TGTGCCAGCAGCGTAGGAGGGGGCCAAGGAGAGACCCAGTACTTC. V usage is TRBV9 and J usage is TRBJ2-5; the match to TRBD1 covers 7 bases. V dropped 0 bases and J dropped 4; count of bases not matched to a gene: 6. The CDR3 runs to 15 residues. Germline assignment: CDR1 SGDLS and CDR2 YYNGEE.

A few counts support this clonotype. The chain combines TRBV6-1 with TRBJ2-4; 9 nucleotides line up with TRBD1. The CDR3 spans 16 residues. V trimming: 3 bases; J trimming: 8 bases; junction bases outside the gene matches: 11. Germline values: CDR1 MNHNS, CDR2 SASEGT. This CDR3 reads CASSDSNRDREHIQYF. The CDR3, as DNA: TGTGCCAGCAGTGATTCAAACCGGGACAGGGAGCACATTCAGTACTTC.

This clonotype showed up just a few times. For the CDR3, the DNA is TGTGCCAGCAGCCCCAGTAGAAGACTAGCGGGACTCCCTCAGATAGGCGATACGCAGTATTTT. It codes for CASSPSRRLAGLPQIGDTQYF. The chain couples TRBV12-3 or TRBV12-4 to TRBJ2-3; TRBD2 matches at 11 bases. CDR3 length: 21 amino acids. Trimming cost V 6 bases and J 6 bases; bases outside gene matches: 26.

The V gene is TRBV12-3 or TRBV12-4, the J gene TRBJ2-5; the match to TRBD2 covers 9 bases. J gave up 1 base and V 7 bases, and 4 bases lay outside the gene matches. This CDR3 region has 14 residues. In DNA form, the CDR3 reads TGTGCCAGCACCTTAGCGGGGGCCCAAGAGACCCAGTACTTC. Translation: CASTLAGAQETQYF.

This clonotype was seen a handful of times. The CDR3 reads CASSGLLTDTQYF. In nucleotides, the CDR3 is TGCGCCAGCAGTGGACTCCTAACAGATACGCAGTATTTT. The chain recombines TRBV5-1 with TRBJ2-3; D perhaps matches TRBD2 (5 bases). Trimming pared 5 bases from V and 3 bases from J, leaving 10 bases between. The CDR3 has 13 amino acids. CDR1 and CDR2 (germline): SGHRS, YFSETQ.

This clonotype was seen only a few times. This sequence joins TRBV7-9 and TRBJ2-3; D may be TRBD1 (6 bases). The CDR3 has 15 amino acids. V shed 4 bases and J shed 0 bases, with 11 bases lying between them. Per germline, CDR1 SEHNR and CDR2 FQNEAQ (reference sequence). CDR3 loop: CASSSGHPSTDTQYF. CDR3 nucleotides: TGTGCCAGCAGCTCGGGACACCCTAGCACAGATACGCAGTATTTT.

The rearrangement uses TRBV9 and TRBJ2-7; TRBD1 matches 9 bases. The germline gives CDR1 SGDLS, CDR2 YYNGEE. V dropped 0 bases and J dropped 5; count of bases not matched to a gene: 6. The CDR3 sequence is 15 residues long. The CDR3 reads CASSVDGQGIHEQYF. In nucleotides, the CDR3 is TGTGCCAGCAGCGTAGACGGACAGGGGATACACGAGCAGTACTTC.

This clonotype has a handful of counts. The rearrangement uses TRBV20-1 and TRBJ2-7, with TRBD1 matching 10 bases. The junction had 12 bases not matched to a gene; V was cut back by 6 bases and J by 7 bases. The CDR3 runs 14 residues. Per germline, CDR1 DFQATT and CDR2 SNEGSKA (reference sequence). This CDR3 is CSAGRTGGIGEQYF. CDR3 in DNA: TGCAGTGCGGGCCGGACAGGGGGGATTGGGGAGCAGTACTTC.

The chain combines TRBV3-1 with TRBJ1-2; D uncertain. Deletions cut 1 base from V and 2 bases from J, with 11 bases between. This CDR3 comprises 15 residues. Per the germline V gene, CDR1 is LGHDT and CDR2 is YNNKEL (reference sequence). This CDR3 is CASSQVLGWNYGYTF. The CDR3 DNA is TGTGCCAGCAGCCAAGTCCTGGGATGGAACTATGGCTACACCTTC.

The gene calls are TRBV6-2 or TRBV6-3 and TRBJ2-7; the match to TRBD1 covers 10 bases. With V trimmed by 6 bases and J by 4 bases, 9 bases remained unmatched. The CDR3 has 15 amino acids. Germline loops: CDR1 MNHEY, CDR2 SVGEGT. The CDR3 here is CASRGGRQGAYEQYF. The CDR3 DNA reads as TGTGCCAGCAGGGGGGGACGACAGGGGGCGTACGAGCAGTACTTC.

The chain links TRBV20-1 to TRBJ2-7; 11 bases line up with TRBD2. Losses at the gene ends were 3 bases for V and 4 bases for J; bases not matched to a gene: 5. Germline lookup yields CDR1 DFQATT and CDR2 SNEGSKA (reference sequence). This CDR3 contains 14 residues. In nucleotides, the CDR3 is TGCAGTGCTAGGGCGACTAGCGGGACGTACGAGCAGTACTTC. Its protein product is CSARATSGTYEQYF.

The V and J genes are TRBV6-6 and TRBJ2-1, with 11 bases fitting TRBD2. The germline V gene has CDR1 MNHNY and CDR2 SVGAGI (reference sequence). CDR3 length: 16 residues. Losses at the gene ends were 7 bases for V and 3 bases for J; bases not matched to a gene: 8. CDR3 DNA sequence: TGTGCCAGCACCCTACTAGCGGGAGTAGACTACAATGAGCAGTTCTTC. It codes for CASTLLAGVDYNEQFF.

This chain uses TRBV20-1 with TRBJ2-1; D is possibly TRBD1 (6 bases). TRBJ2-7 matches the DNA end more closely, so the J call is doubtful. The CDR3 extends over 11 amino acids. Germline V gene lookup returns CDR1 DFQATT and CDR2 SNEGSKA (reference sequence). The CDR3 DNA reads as TGCAGTGCTAGCCCCAGGGGTGAGCAGTACTTC. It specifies CSASPRGEQYF.

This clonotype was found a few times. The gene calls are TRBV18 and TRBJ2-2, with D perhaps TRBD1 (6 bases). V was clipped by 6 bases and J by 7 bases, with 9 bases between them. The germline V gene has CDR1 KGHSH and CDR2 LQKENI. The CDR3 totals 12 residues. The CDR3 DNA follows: TGTGCCAGCTCGCGGACAGACGGGGAGCTGTTTTTT. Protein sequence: CASSRTDGELFF.

CDR3 in DNA: TGTGCCAGCAGCGTAGCCTTCTCTAGCGGGGGTGATCAAGAGACCCAGTACTTC. Its translation is CASSVAFSSGGDQETQYF. The chain combines TRBV9 with TRBJ2-5; 10 bases map to TRBD2. Germline trimming cut 0 bases from V and 2 bases from J; bases unmatched to any gene: 10. This CDR3 spans 18 amino acids. The V gene's germline CDR1 is SGDLS and CDR2 YYNGEE.

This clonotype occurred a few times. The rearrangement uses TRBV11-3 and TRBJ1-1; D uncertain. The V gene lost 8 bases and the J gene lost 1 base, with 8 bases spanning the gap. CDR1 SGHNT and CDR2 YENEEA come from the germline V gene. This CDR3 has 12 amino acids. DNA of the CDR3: TGTGCCAGCGGCCCTTCGAACACTGAAGCTTTCTTT. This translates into CASGPSNTEAFF.

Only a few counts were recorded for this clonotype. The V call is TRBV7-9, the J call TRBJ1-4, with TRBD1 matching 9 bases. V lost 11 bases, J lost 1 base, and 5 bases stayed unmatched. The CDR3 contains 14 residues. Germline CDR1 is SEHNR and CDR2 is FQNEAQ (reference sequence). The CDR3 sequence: CAWGQGLTNEKLFF. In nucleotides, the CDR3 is TGTGCCTGGGGACAGGGCCTAACTAATGAAAAACTGTTTTTT. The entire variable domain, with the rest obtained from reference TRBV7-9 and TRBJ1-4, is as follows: DTGVSQNPRHKITKRGQNVTFRCDPISEHNRLYWYRQTLGQGPEFLTYFQNEAQLEKSRLLSDRFSAERPKGSFSTLEIQRTEQGDSAMYLCAWGQGLTNEKLFFGSGTQLSVL.

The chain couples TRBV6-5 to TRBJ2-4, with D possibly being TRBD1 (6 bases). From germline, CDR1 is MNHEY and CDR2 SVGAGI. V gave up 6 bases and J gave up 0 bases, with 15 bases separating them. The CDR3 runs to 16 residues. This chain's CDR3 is CASRHRAAIAKNIQYF. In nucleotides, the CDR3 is TGTGCCAGCAGACACAGGGCAGCGATAGCCAAAAACATTCAGTACTTC.

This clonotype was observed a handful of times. The CDR3 spells CSARRLAVGTDTQYF. The CDR3 DNA follows: TGCAGTGCTAGAAGACTAGCAGTCGGCACAGATACGCAGTATTTT. The rearrangement joins TRBV20-1 to TRBJ2-3; 7 bases are a match to TRBD2. Trimming cost V 2 bases and J 1 base; bases outside gene matches: 6. The CDR3 sequence is 15 residues long. CDR1 and CDR2 (germline): DFQATT, SNEGSKA (reference sequence).

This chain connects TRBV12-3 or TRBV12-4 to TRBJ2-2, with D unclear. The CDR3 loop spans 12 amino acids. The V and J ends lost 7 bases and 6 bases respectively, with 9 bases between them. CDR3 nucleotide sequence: TGTGCCAGCAACCCCCCAGCCGGGGAGCTGTTTTTT. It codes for CASNPPAGELFF.

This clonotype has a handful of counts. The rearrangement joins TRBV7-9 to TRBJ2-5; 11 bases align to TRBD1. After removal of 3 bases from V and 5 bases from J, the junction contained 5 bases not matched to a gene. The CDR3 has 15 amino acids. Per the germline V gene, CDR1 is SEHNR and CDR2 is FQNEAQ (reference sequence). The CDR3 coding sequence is TGTGCCAGCAGCTTCCCGGGACAGGGGGTTGAGACCCAGTACTTC. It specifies CASSFPGQGVETQYF. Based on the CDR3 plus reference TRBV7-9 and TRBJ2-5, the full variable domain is DTGVSQNPRHKITKRGQNVTFRCDPISEHNRLYWYRQTLGQGPEFLTYFQNEAQLEKSRLLSDRFSAERPKGSFSTLEIQRTEQGDSAMYLCASSFPGQGVETQYFGPGTRLLVL.

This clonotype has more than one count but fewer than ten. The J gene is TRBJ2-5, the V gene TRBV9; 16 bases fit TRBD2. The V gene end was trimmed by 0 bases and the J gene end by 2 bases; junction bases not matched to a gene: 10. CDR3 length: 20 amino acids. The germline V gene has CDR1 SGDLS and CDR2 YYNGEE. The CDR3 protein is CASSVAPGTSGGAVQETQYF. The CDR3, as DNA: TGTGCCAGCAGCGTAGCTCCAGGGACTAGCGGGGGGGCTGTTCAAGAGACCCAGTACTTC.

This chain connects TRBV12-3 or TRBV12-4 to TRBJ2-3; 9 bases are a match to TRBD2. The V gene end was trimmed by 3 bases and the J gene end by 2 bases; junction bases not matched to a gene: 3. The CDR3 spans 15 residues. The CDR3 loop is CASSLTSGYTDTQYF. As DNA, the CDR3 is TGTGCCAGCAGTTTGACTAGCGGATACACAGATACGCAGTATTTT.

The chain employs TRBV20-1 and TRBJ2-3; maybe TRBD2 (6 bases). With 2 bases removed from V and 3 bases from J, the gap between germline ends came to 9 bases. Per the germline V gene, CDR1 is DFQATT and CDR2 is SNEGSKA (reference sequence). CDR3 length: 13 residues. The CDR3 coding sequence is TGCAGTGCTAGACTAGCGCAAACAGATACGCAGTATTTT. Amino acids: CSARLAQTDTQYF.

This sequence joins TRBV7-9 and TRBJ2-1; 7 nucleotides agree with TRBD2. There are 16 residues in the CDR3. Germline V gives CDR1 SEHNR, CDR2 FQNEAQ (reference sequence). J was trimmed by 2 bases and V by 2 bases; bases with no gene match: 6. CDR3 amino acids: CASSLSGVGPYNEQFF. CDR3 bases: TGTGCCAGCAGCTTAAGCGGGGTCGGCCCCTACAATGAGCAGTTCTTC.

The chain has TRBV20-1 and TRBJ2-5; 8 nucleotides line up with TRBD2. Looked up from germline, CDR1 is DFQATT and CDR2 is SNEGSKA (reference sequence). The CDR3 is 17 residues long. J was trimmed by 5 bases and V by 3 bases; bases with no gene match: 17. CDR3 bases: TGCAGTGCTAGTAGAGAGAGCGGGGCCCCGGGAGGGGAGACCCAGTACTTC. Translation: CSASRESGAPGGETQYF.

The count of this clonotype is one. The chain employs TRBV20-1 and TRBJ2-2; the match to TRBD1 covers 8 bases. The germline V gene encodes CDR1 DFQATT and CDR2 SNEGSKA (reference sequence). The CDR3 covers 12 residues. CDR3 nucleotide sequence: TGCAGCACAACAGGGGGCACCGGGGAGCTGTTTTTT. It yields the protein CSTTGGTGELFF.

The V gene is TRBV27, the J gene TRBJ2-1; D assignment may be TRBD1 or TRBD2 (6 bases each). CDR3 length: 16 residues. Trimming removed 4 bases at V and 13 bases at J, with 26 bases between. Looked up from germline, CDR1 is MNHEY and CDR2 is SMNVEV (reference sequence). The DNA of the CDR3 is TGTGCCAGCAGTTCACCCGGGACTCCAAGGGGGGAGACCCAGTTCTTC. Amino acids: CASSSPGTPRGETQFF.

The DNA of the CDR3 is TGCAGTGCTAGAGATCTCGGTAGCGGGGGGGTTGAGCAGTTCTTC. This gives the protein CSARDLGSGGVEQFF. The chain carries TRBV20-1 and TRBJ2-1; 11 bases are a match to TRBD2. V shed 0 bases, J shed 9 bases, and the junction held 7 bases outside the gene matches. CDR3 size: 15 residues. Germline V gene lookup returns CDR1 DFQATT and CDR2 SNEGSKA (reference sequence).

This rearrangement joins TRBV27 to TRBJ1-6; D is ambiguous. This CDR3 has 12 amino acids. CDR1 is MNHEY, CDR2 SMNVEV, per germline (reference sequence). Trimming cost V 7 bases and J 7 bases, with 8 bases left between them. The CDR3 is CASTPGNSPLHF. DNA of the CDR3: TGTGCCAGCACCCCTGGAAATTCACCCCTCCACTTT.